This T cell receptor (beta chain) was recovered during a study of shared clonotypes between healthy human individuals. Unsorted PBMC DNA underwent sequencing on ten immunoSEQ deep assay plates. Profiling relied on immunoSEQ multiplex PCR, and the TCRdb table lists in-frame clones only, not all of them. This sample yields around 500,000 clones, of which around 85% are seen a single time; 9.5% to 15% belongs to the top ten. Trimming removed 4 bases from V and 5 bases from J, with 20 bases in between. From germline, CDR1 is SNHLY and CDR2 FYNNEI. The CDR3 is 16 residues long. As regards this clone: Its antigen is currently unknown. A far larger clone is off by one base, so a read error is likely.

Whole-study findings and limits: Sampling involved blood alone; tissue repertoires likely differ.

Every one of the donors was a Caucasian adult that lived in Nashville, Tennessee. The receptor's source is a woman in her thirties or forties in good health. Some clones in this sample may be carry-over from other donors' samples. The sequencing input was PBMCs. This rearrangement joins TRBV2 to TRBJ2-5; D possibly corresponds to TRBD2 (6 bases). The CDR3 DNA sequence: TGTGCCAGCAGTGTAGGGCTAGCGAGAACAAGGGAGACCCAGTACTTC. Its protein product is CASSVGLARTRETQYF.